This TCR beta chain comes out of a study of STAT5B mutations in CD4+ large granular lymphocyte leukemia. The data were produced by immunoSEQ multiplex PCR, yet TCRdb's version contains in-frame clones alone and is incomplete. The repertoire holds approximately 39,000 clones, with around 85% as singletons. CDR3 length equals 16 residues. Germline V CDR1 and CDR2: SGHTA, FQGNSA. V trimming: 5 bases; J trimming: 5 bases; junction bases outside the gene matches: 7. The genes are TRBV7-2 and TRBJ2-5; TRBD2 matches at 14 bases. The sequence was obtained from a human donor in good health. The sequencing sample was made of CD4+ T cells from blood buffy coats. The CDR3 DNA follows: TGTGCCAGCAGCACTCGGACTAGCGGGAGGAGGGAGACCCAGTACTTC. It codes for CASSTRTSGRRETQYF.